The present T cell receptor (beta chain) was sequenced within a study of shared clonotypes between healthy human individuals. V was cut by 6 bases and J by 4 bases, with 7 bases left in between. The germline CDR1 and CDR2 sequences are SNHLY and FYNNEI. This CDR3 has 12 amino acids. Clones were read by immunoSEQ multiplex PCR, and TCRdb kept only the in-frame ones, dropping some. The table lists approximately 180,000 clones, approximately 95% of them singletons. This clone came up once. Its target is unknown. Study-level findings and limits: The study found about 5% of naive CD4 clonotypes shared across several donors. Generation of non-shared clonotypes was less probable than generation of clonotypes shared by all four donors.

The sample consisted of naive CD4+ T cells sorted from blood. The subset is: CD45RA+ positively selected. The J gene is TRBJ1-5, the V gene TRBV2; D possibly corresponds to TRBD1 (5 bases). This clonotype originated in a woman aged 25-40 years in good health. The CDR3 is CASRGTNQPQHF. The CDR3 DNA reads TGTGCCAGCAGGGGGACTAATCAGCCCCAGCATTTT.